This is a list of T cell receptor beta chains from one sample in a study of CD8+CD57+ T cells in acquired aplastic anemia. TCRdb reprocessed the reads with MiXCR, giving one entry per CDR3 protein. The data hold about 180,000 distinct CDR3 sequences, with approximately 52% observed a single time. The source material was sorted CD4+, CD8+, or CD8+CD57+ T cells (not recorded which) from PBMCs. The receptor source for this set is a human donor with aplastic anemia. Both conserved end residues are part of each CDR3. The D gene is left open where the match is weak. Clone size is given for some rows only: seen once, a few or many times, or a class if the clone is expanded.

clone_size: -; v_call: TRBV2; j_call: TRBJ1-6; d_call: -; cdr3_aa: CASSEEANSPLHF; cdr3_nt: TGTGCCAGCAGTGAAGAGGCTAATTCACCCCTCCACTTT
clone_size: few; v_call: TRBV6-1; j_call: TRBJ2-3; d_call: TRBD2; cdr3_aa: CASRTSRGETDTQYF; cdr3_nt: TGTGCCAGCAGGACTAGCCGGGGAGAGACAGATACGCAGTATTTT
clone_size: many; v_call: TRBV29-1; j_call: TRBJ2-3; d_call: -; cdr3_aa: CSVERDSTDTQYF; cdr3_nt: TGCAGCGTTGAGCGGGATAGCACAGATACGCAGTATTTT
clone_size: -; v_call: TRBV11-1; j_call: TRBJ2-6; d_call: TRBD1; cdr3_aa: CASSYRQGGWSGANVLTF; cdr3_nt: TGTGCCAGCAGCTATAGACAGGGGGGCTGGTCTGGGGCCAACGTCCTGACTTTC
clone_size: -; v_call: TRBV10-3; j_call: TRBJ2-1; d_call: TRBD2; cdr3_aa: CASNGLAGSYEQFF; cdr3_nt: TGTGCCAGCAATGGACTAGCGGGGAGTTATGAGCAGTTCTTC
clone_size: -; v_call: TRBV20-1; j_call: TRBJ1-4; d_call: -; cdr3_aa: CSARDQGWGEKLFF; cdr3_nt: TGCAGTGCTAGAGATCAGGGGTGGGGTGAAAAACTGTTTTTT
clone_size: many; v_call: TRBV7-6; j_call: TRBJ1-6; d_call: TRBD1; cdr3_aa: CASSLEDRGNSPLHF; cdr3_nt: TGTGCCAGCAGCTTAGAGGACAGGGGTAATTCACCCCTCCACTTT
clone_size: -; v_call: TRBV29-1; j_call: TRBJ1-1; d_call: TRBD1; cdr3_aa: CSVHGQGADTEAFF; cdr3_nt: TGCAGCGTTCATGGACAGGGGGCGGACACTGAAGCTTTCTTT
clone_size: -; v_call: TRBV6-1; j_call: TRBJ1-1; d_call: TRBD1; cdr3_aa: CASRTGGGSTEAIF; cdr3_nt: TGTGCCAGCAGAACAGGGGGGGGATCCACGGAAGCTATCTTT
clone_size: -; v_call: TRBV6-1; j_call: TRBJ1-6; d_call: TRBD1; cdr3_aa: CASRGQGISPLHF; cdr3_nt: TGTGCCAGCAGGGGACAGGGAATTTCACCCCTCCACTTT
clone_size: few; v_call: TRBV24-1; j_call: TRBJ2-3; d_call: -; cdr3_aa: CATSDAGAESTDTQYF; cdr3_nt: TGTGCCACCAGTGATGCGGGCGCGGAAAGCACAGATACGCAGTATTTT
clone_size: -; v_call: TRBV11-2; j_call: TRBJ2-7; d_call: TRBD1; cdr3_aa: CASSSGTGGAYEQYF; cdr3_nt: TGTGCCAGCAGCTCAGGGACAGGGGGGGCCTACGAGCAGTACTTC
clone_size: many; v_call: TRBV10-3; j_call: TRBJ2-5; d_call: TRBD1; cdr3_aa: CAISEPLSGTGKVGETQYF; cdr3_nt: TGTGCCATCAGTGAGCCTCTCTCCGGGACAGGGAAGGTTGGGGAGACCCAGTACTTC
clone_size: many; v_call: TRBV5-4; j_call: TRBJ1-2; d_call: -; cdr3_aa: CASSFRQRLSYGYTF; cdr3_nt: TGTGCCAGCAGCTTTAGGCAGCGACTTAGCTATGGCTACACCTTC
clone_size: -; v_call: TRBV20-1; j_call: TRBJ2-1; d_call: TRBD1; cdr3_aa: CSARGGQGIYNEQFF; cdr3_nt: TGCAGTGCTAGAGGGGGACAGGGGATTTACAATGAGCAGTTCTTC
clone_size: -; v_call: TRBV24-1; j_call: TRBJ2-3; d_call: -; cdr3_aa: CATSDWSAKGTDTQYF; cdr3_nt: TGTGCCACCAGTGATTGGTCAGCAAAAGGCACAGATACGCAGTATTTT
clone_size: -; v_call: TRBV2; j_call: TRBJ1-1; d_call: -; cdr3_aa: CASREAGARNTEAFF; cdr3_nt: TGTGCCAGCAGGGAAGCGGGGGCGCGGAACACTGAAGCTTTCTTT
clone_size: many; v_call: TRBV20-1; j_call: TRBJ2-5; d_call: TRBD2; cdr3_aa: CSASPLGGRHEETQYF; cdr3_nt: TGCAGTGCTTCCCCCCTGGGCGGGAGACACGAAGAGACCCAGTACTTC
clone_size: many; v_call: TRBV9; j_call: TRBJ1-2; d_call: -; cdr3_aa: CASSPQANYGYTF; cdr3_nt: TGTGCCAGCAGCCCACAAGCTAACTATGGCTACACCTTC
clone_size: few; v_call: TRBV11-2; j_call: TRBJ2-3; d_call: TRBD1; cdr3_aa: CASSLGQGNKNTQYF; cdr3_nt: TGTGCCAGCAGCTTAGGACAGGGTAACAAAAATACGCAGTATTTT
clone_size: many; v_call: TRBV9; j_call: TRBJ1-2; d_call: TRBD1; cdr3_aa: CASSGTGENYGYTF; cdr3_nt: TGTGCCAGCTCCGGGACAGGAGAGAACTATGGCTACACCTTC
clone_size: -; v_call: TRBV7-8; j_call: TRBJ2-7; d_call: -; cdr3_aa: CAISPDRGEQYF; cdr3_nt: TGTGCCATCAGTCCCGACCGGGGCGAGCAGTACTTC
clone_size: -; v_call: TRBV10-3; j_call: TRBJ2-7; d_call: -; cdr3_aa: CAIRSSRSYEQYF; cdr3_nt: TGTGCCATCAGATCTAGCCGATCCTACGAGCAGTACTTC
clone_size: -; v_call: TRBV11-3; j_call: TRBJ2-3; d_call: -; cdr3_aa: CASSHRDQGDTQYF; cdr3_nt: TGTGCCAGCAGCCACCGGGACCAAGGGGATACGCAGTATTTT
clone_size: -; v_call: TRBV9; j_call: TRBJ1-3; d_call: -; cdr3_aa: CASSGGPPVSGNTIYF; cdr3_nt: TGTGCCAGCAGCGGAGGCCCCCCGGTTTCCGGAAACACCATATATTTT
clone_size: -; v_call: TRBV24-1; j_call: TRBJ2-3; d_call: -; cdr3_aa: CASSLGSYTDTQYF; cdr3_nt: TGTGCTAGTTCTCTCGGGAGTTACACAGATACGCAGTATTTT
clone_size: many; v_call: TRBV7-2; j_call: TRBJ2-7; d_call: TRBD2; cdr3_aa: CASSLRGLAGMSYEQYF; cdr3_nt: TGTGCCAGCAGCCTAAGGGGACTAGCGGGGATGTCCTACGAGCAGTACTTC
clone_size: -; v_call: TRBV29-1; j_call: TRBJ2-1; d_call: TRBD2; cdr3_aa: CSVPSGFYNEQFF; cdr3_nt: TGCAGCGTCCCTAGCGGGTTTTACAATGAGCAGTTCTTC
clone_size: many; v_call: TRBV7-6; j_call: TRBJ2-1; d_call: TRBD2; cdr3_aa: CASSPRSGSSYNEQFF; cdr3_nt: TGTGCCAGCAGCCCCCGTAGCGGGAGCTCCTACAATGAGCAGTTCTTC
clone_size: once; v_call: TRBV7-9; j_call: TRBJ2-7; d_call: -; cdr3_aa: CASRNRLYEQYF; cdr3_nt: TGTGCCAGCAGGAACAGGTTATACGAGCAGTACTTC
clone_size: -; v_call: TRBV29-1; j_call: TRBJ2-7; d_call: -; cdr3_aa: CSVGTLGYEQYF; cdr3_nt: TGCAGCGTTGGGACATTGGGCTACGAGCAGTACTTC
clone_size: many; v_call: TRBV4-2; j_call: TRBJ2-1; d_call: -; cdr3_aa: CASSPRGPTNEQFF; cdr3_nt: TGTGCCAGCAGCCCTCGGGGCCCAACCAATGAGCAGTTCTTC
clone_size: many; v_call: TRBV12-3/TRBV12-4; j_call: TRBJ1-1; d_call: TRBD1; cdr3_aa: CASSKSGGVGTEAFF; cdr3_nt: TGTGCCAGCAGCAAATCAGGGGGTGTCGGGACTGAAGCTTTCTTT
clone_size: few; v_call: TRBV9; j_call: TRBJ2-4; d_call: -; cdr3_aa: CASSADRIAKNIQYF; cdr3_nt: TGTGCCAGCAGCGCCGACAGGATAGCCAAAAACATTCAGTACTTC
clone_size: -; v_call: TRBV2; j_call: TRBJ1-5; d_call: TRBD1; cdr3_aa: CASRFDRVGQPQHF; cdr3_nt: TGTGCCAGCAGGTTCGACAGGGTGGGCCAGCCCCAGCATTTT
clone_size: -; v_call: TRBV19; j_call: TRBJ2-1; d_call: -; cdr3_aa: CASSIPSGEQFF; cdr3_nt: TGTGCCAGTAGTATACCGAGCGGTGAGCAGTTCTTC
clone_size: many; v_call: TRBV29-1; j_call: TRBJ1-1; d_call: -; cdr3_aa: CSVEDGMNTEAFF; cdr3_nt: TGCAGCGTTGAAGACGGGATGAACACTGAAGCTTTCTTT
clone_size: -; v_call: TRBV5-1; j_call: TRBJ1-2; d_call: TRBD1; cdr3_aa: CASSLVGTGGGYTF; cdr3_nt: TGCGCCAGCAGCTTGGTAGGGACAGGGGGCGGCTACACCTTC
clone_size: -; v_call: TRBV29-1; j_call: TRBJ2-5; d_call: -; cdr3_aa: CSVVSPGRETQYF; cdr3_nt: TGCAGCGTTGTGTCACCGGGTCGGGAGACCCAGTACTTC
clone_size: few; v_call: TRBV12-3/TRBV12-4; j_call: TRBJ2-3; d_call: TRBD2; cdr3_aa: CASSPLAGGLASTDTQYF; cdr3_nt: TGTGCCAGCAGTCCCCTAGCGGGGGGCCTTGCTAGCACAGATACGCAGTATTTT
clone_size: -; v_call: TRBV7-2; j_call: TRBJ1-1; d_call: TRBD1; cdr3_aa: CASSLAGTGPMNTEAFF; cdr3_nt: TGTGCCAGCAGCTTAGCCGGGACAGGGCCTATGAACACTGAAGCTTTCTTT
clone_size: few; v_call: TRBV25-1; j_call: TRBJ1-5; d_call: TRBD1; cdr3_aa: CASSENQGAALDNQPQHF; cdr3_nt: TGTGCCAGCAGTGAGAATCAGGGGGCTGCCTTAGACAATCAGCCCCAGCATTTT
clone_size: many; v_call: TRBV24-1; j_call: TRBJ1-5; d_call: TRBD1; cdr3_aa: CATSDAGGGQPQHF; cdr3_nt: TGTGCCACCAGTGACGCAGGGGGCGGACAGCCCCAGCATTTT
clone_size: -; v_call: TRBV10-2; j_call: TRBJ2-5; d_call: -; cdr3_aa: CASSQYGGETQYF; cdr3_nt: TGCGCCAGCAGTCAGTATGGAGGAGAGACCCAGTACTTC
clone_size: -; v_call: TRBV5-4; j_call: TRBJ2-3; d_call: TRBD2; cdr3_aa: CASSLGASGTSSTDTQYF; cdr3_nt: TGTGCCAGCAGCTTGGGGGCTAGCGGAACCTCTAGCACAGATACGCAGTATTTT
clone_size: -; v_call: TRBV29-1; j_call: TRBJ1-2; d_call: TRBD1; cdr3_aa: CSVGTGAYTF; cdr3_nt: TGCAGCGTTGGGACAGGGGCCTACACCTTC
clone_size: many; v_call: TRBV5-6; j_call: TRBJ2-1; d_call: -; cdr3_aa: CASSRGTGADNEQFF; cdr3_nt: TGTGCCAGCAGCAGGGGGACTGGAGCAGACAATGAGCAGTTCTTC
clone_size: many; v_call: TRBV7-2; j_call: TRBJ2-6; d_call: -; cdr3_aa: CASSALRGANVLTF; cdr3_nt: TGTGCCAGCAGCGCGCTCCGTGGGGCCAACGTCCTGACTTTC
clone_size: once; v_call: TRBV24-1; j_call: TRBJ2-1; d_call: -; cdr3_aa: CATSVLGQGGVNEQFF; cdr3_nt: TGTGCCACCAGTGTCCTGGGGCAGGGGGGCGTCAATGAGCAGTTCTTC
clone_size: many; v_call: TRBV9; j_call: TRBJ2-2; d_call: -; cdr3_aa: CASSVDTGGELFF; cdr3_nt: TGTGCCAGCAGCGTAGATACAGGCGGGGAGCTGTTTTTT
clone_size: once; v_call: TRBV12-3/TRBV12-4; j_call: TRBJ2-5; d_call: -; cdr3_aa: CASSFVGGGEYF; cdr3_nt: TGTGCCAGCAGTTTCGTGGGGGGCGGGGAGTACTTC
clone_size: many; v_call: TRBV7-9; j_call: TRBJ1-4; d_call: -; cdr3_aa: CASSLEQGFATNEKLFF; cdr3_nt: TGTGCCAGCAGCTTAGAACAGGGATTTGCAACTAATGAAAAACTGTTTTTT
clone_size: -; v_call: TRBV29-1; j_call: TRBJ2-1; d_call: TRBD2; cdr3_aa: CSGTSGLYNEQFF; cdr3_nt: TGCAGCGGCACTAGCGGGCTGTACAATGAGCAGTTCTTC
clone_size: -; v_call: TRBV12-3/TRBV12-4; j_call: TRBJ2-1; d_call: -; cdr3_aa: CASSPPGDEQFF; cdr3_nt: TGTGCCAGCAGCCCCCCCGGCGATGAGCAGTTCTTC